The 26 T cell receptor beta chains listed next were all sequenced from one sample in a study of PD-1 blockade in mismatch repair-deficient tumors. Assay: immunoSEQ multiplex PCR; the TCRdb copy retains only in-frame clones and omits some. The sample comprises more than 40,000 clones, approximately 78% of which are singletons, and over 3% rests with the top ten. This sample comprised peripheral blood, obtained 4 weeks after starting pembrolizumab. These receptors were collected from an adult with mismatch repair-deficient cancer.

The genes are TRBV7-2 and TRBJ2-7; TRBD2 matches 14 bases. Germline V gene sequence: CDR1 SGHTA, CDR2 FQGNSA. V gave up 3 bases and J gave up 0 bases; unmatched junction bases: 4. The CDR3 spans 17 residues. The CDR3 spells CASSLGLAGVGSYEQYF. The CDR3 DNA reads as TGTGCCAGCAGCTTGGGACTAGCGGGAGTGGGCTCCTACGAGCAGTACTTC.

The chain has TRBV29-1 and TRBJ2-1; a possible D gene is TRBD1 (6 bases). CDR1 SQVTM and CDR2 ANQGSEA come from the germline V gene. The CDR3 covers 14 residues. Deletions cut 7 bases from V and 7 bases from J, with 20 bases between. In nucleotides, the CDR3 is TGCAGCGCCCGACAGGTCGTGGGTCGTAATGAGCAGTTCTTC. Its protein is CSARQVVGRNEQFF.

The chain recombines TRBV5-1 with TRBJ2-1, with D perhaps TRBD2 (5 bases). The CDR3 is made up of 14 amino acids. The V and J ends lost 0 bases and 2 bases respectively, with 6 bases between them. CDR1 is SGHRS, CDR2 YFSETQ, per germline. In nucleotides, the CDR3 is TGCGCCAGCAGCTTGGCCGGGGCCTACAATGAGCAGTTCTTC. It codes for CASSLAGAYNEQFF.

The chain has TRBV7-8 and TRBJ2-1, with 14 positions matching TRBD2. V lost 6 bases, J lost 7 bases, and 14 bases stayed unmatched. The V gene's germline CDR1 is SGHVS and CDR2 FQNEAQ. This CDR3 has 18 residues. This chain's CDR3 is CASSLKPPGLAGDNEQFF. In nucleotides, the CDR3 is TGTGCCAGCAGTCTAAAACCCCCGGGACTAGCGGGAGATAATGAGCAGTTCTTC.

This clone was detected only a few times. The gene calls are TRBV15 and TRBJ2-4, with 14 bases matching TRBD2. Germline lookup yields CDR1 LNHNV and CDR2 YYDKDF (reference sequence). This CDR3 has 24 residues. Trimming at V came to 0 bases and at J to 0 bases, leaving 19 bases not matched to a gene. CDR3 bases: TGTGCCACCAGCAGAGATCTGAGGGGGCCGGGACTAGCGGGGGTGAACCCAGCCAAAAACATTCAGTACTTC. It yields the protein CATSRDLRGPGLAGVNPAKNIQYF. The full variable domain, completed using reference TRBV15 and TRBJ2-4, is DAMVIQNPRYQVTQFGKPVTLSCSQTLNHNVMYWYQQKSSQAPKLLFHYYDKDFNNEADTPDNFQSRRPNTSFCFLDIRSPGLGDTAMYLCATSRDLRGPGLAGVNPAKNIQYFGAGTRLSVL.

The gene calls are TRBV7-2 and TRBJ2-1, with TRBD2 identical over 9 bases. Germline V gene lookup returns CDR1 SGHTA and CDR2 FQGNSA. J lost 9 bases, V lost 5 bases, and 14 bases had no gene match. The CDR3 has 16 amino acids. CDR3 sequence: CASSRGASGVWGEQFF. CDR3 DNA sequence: TGTGCCAGCAGCCGAGGGGCTAGCGGGGTTTGGGGTGAGCAGTTCTTC.

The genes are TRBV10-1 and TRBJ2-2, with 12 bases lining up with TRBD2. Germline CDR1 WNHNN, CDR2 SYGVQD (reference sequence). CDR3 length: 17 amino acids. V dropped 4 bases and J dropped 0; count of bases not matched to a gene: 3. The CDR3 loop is CASSGLAGAPNTGELFF. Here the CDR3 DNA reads TGCGCCAGCAGTGGACTAGCGGGAGCCCCGAACACCGGGGAGCTGTTTTTT.

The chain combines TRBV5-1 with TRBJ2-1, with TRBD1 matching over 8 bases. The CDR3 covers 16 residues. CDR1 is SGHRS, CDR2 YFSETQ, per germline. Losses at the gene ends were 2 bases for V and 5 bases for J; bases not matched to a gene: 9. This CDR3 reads CASSFSMTGANNEQFF. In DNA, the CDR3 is TGCGCCAGCAGCTTTTCCATGACAGGGGCCAACAATGAGCAGTTCTTC.

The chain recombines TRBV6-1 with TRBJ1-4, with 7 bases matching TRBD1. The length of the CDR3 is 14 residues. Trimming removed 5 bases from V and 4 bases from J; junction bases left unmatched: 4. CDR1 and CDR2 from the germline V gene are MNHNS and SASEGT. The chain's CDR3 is CASSPTGHNEKLFF. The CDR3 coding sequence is TGTGCCAGCAGTCCGACAGGGCATAATGAAAAACTGTTTTTT.

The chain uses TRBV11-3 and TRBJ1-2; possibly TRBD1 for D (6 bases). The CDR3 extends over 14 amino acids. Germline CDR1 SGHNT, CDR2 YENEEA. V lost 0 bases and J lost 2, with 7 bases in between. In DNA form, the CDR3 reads TGTGCCAGCAGCTTAGAAACAGGGAACTATGGCTACACCTTC. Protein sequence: CASSLETGNYGYTF.

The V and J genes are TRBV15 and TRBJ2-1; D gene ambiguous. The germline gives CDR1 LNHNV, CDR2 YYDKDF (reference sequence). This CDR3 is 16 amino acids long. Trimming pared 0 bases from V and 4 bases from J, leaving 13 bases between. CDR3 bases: TGTGCCACCAGCAGAGACCGCAGTGTAAAGTACAATGAGCAGTTCTTC. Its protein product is CATSRDRSVKYNEQFF.

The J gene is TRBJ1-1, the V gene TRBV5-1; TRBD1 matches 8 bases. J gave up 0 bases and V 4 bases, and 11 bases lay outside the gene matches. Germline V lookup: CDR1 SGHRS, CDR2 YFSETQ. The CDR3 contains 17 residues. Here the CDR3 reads CASSPGQGSEMNTEAFF. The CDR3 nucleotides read TGCGCCAGCAGCCCCGGACAGGGCAGCGAAATGAACACTGAAGCTTTCTTT.

The CDR3 nucleotides are TGTGCCAGCAGCGTAACCTGGACGGAATACTATGGCTACACCTTC. Residues: CASSVTWTEYYGYTF. This rearrangement joins TRBV7-2 to TRBJ1-2; D not resolved. The CDR3 runs 15 residues. Germline CDR1 and CDR2: SGHTA and FQGNSA. V gave up 5 bases and J gave up 3 bases, with 16 bases separating them.

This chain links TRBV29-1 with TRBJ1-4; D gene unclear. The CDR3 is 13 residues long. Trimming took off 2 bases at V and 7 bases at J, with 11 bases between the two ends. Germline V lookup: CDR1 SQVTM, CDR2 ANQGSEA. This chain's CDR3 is CSVEILAGEKLFF. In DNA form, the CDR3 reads TGCAGCGTTGAAATTCTGGCCGGTGAAAAACTGTTTTTT.

This CDR3 reads CASSDWGQGAYEQYF. The CDR3 nucleotides are TGTGCCAGTAGTGATTGGGGACAGGGGGCCTACGAGCAGTACTTC. This sequence joins TRBV19 and TRBJ2-7; 11 bases match TRBD1. Germline trimming cut 5 bases from V and 2 bases from J; bases unmatched to any gene: 5. The CDR3 covers 15 residues. CDR1 is LNHDA, CDR2 SQIVND, per germline (reference sequence).

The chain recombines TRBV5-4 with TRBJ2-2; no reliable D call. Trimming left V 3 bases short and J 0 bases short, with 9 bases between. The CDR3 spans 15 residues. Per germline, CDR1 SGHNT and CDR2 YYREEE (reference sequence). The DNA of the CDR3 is TGTGCCAGCAGCTCCTCCCCCGCGAACACCGGGGAGCTGTTTTTT. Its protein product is CASSSSPANTGELFF.

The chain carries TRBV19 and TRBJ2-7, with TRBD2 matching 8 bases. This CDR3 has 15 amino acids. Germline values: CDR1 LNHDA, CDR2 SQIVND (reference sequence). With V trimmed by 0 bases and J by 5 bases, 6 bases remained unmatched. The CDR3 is CASSIEGGRSHEQYF. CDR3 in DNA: TGTGCCAGTAGTATAGAAGGCGGGAGGTCCCACGAGCAGTACTTC.

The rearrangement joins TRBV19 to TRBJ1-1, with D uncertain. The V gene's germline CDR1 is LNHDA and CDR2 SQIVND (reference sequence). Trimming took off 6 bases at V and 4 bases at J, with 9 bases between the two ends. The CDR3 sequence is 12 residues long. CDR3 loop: CASSFESTEAFF. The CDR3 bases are TGTGCCAGTAGCTTCGAGAGCACTGAAGCTTTCTTT. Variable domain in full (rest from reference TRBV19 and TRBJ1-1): DGGITQSPKYLFRKEGQNVTLSCEQNLNHDAMYWYRQDPGQGLRLIYYSQIVNDFQKGDIAEGYSVSREKKESFPLTVTSAQKNPTAFYLCASSFESTEAFFGQGTRLTVV.

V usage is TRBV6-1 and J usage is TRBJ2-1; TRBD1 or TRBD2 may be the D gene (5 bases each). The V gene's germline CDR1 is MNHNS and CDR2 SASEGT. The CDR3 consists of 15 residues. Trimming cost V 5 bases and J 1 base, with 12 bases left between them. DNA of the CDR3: TGTGCCAGCAGTCTCGGGACGGCGTCCTACAATGAGCAGTTCTTC. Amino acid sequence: CASSLGTASYNEQFF.

CDR3 nucleotide sequence: TGTGCCAGCAGTTTCGTAGCGGGAGGCTACGAGCAGTACTTC. This translates into CASSFVAGGYEQYF. V is TRBV27 and J is TRBJ2-7; TRBD2 matches 10 bases. CDR3 size: 14 residues. From germline, CDR1 is MNHEY and CDR2 SMNVEV (reference sequence). J was trimmed by 3 bases and V by 3 bases; bases with no gene match: 2.

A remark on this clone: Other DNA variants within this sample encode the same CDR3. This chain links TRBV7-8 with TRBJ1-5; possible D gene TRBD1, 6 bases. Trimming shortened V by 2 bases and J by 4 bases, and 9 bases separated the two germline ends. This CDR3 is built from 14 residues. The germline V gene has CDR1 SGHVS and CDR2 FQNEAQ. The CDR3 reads CASSLSGENQPQHF. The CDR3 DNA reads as TGTGCCAGCAGCTTATCAGGGGAAAATCAGCCCCAGCATTTT.

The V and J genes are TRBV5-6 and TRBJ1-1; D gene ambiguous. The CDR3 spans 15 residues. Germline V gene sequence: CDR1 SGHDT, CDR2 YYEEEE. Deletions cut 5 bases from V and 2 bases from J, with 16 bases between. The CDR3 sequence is CASRLALTVNTEAFF. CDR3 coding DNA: TGTGCCAGCAGATTAGCTCTAACGGTCAACACTGAAGCTTTCTTT.

For the CDR3, the DNA is TGTGCCAGCAGCTCGGGACAGGGGTTCGGAAACACCATATATTTT. Translated, it gives CASSSGQGFGNTIYF. The chain combines TRBV14 with TRBJ1-3; TRBD1 aligns across 10 bases. CDR1 SGHDN and CDR2 FVKESK come from the germline V gene. V shed 5 bases and J 4 bases; nucleotides not matched to a gene: 5. The CDR3 spans 15 residues.

The chain's CDR3 is CASSERALSSYNEQFF. Here the CDR3 DNA reads TGTGCCAGCAGTGAAAGAGCCCTGAGCTCCTACAATGAGCAGTTCTTC. This chain joins TRBV6-1 and TRBJ2-1; D unclear. Trimming removed 2 bases from V and 0 bases from J, with 11 bases in between. Germline V gives CDR1 MNHNS, CDR2 SASEGT. The CDR3 runs 16 residues.

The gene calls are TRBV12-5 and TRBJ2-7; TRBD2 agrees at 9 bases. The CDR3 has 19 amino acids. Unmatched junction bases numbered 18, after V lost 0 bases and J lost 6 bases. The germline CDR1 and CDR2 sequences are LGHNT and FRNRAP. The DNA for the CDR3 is TGTGCTAGTGGTTTGGTACTTTCAGGCGGGAGGGCCCCCGCCCGCGAGCAGTACTTC. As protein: CASGLVLSGGRAPAREQYF.

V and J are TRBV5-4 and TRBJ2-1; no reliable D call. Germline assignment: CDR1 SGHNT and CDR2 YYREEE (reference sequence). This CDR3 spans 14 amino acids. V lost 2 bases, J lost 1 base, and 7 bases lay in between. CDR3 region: CASSLRKSYNEQFF. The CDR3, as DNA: TGTGCCAGCAGCTTACGGAAATCCTACAATGAGCAGTTCTTC.